This T cell receptor (beta chain) was recovered during a study of cytomegalovirus exposure and HLA in healthy donors. Study at large: About 79 million unique TCRs from HLA-typed donors were held in an early data release. Whole-study findings and limits: Later work found that TCR association rates differed between HLA loci; DRB1 had the most and HLA-C the fewest. In an earlier analysis, in 620 or so donors, most V segments appeared productive either ~87% or ~30% of the time.

The PCR contained 60 Vbeta and 13 Jbeta primers. Per the original data handling: Some 10 million of 75 million to 85 million unique TCR beta chains were shared, per a later count. Repertoires were generated with immunoSEQ multiplex PCR, while TCRdb's copy carries only in-frame clones and drops some. The V and J calls and clone size were taken over from that table, and D and trimming were inferred from the DNA. The sample yields approximately 130,000 clones, over 65% seen once. Notes on this clone: Its matching antigen is unknown.

Trimming shortened V by 4 bases and J by 1 base, and 14 bases separated the two germline ends. This CDR3 is 15 amino acids long. From germline, CDR1 is SGDLS and CDR2 YYNGEE. The V call is TRBV9, the J call TRBJ1-1; no firm D call. The source is a man aged 35 to 55 in good health and CMV-seronegative. Sequencing used PBMCs. CDR3 amino acids: CASSPPGSENTEAFF. CDR3 in DNA: TGTGCCAGCAGCCCACCGGGAAGTGAGAACACTGAAGCTTTCTTT.